This is a list of T cell receptor beta chains from one sample in a study of shared clonotypes between healthy human individuals. Sequenced by immunoSEQ multiplex PCR; TCRdb stores in-frame clones only, minus some. The sample gives some 690,000 clones, 90% of which show up once; 34% is in the top ten. The material sequenced was memory CD8+ T cells from PBMCs. These receptors all come from a man aged 18 to 29 in good health. Some clones in this sample may be carry-over from other donors' samples. Both conserved end residues are trimmed from each CDR3. Clone size is shown for a subset of rows, as once, few, many or a class of expanded clone.

.	TRBJ2-5	TRBV28	ASSLYGLAGLRETQY
.	TRBJ2-7	TRBV7-9	ASSLGVGRGYEQY
.	TRBJ2-5	TRBV13	ASSFSGRETQY
few	TRBJ1-4	TRBV7-9	ASSFEKLF
.	TRBJ2-3	TRBV27	ASSTRQGGDTQY
.	TRBJ2-1	TRBV7-9	ASSLSAGGSEQF
.	TRBJ2-7	TRBV7-6	ASSQKERRVGSKERGYEQY
.	TRBJ1-1	TRBV29-1	SVEGGLNTEAF
.	TRBJ2-7	TRBV28	ASSRDRKSYEQY
.	TRBJ2-5	TRBV14	ASSQVEYQETQY
.	TRBJ1-2	TRBV7-9	ASSLTDRGYGYT
.	TRBJ2-3	TRBV9	ASSVGLGGRVDTQY
many	TRBJ2-7	TRBV5-6	ASSLAPGRPLEQY
.	TRBJ2-3	TRBV29-1	SVDGLAESTDTQY
.	TRBJ2-7	TRBV7-8	ASSLETTGVWVYEQY
once	TRBJ1-2	TRBV7-9	ASSESLTGGPYGYT
.	TRBJ2-3	TRBV27	ASKTGRTDTQY
.	TRBJ2-7	TRBV7-9	ASSSRDRLYEQY
.	TRBJ1-2	TRBV5-5	ASGPSGPGGTNYGYT
once	TRBJ2-5	TRBV4-2	ASSPNQDTQY
.	TRBJ1-1	TRBV28	ASSFPIDSQNTEAF
.	TRBJ2-1	TRBV14	ASSASLSPDFSYNEQF
.	TRBJ2-2	TRBV2	ASSEARNRELF
.	TRBJ1-1	TRBV7-8	ASSFLQGSVYTEAF
.	TRBJ2-7	TRBV7-6	ASSLSLASPSYEQY
.	TRBJ1-1	TRBV5-6	ASSHLGGGAWTEAF
.	TRBJ1-4	TRBV7-9	ASSPPSGEEKLF
.	TRBJ2-5	TRBV7-8	ASRRRTGPETQY
.	TRBJ2-7	TRBV19	ASSHRDRGRIYEQY
.	TRBJ2-2	TRBV27	ASSLMWLAGTGELF
few	TRBJ1-2	TRBV10-1	ASSESGGRVT
.	TRBJ2-7	TRBV9	ASSVGWREPSYEQY
.	TRBJ1-2	TRBV27	ASSTQGAYDGYT
.	TRBJ2-1	TRBV14	ASSPSSGFLFLYNEQF
.	TRBJ2-3	TRBV6-5	ASSYGTGGADTQY
.	TRBJ2-3	TRBV5-1	ASKDRPTDTQY
.	TRBJ1-2	TRBV11-1	ASSPRGRGLDYGYT
.	TRBJ1-5	TRBV5-6	ASSLGGRGNQPQH
.	TRBJ2-1	TRBV6-1	ASQGRDGYNEQF
once	TRBJ2-1	TRBV7-9	ASSLALTGVSYNEQF
once	TRBJ2-1	TRBV13	ASSVTGLRSSYNEQF
.	TRBJ2-3	TRBV4-2	ASSQELAGFTDTQY
.	TRBJ2-7	TRBV4-1	ASSGGQFSEQY
.	TRBJ2-7	TRBV27	ASSTGPRHYEQY
.	TRBJ2-2	TRBV4-1	ASEFLETGELF
.	TRBJ1-4	TRBV2	ASREDRATNEKLF
.	TRBJ1-1	TRBV10-2	ASSEWDKREAF
.	TRBJ1-1	TRBV29-1	SVEEGYTEAF
.	TRBJ1-3	TRBV28	ASSLTGTSGNTIY
.	TRBJ2-3	TRBV4-1	ASSQDPRRESTDTQY
.	TRBJ1-1	TRBV28	ASSYPGGLHTEAF
.	TRBJ2-7	TRBV7-9	ASSSTGALYEQY
.	TRBJ2-2	TRBV30	AWNWGAGELF
.	TRBJ2-7	TRBV11-2	ASSLDWDRLYEQY
.	TRBJ2-3	TRBV11-2	ASSRGADTQY
.	TRBJ2-7	TRBV30	AWSSDSGSIYEQY
.	TRBJ2-7	TRBV28	ASRPASGNSYEQY
.	TRBJ2-1	TRBV9	ASSVAGAMNEQF
.	TRBJ2-5	TRBV7-9	ASSWRVARSETQY
.	TRBJ2-5	TRBV28	ASSPGTGEFQETQY